The clone carrying this TCR beta chain occurred once. The CDR3 sequence is 13 residues long. Trimming stripped 5 bases from V and 3 bases from J, with 11 bases between. Germline loops: CDR1 MDHEN, CDR2 SYDVKM. The data were produced by immunoSEQ multiplex PCR, yet TCRdb's version contains in-frame clones alone and is incomplete. The table includes some 320,000 clones, 85% detected once. The study drew participants aged about 18 to 89 years from about two dozen US areas. This specimen belongs to a study of blood T cell repertoires in COVID-19. Sequences were obtained from PBMCs or T cells enriched from blood (not recorded which). The chain joins TRBV28 to TRBJ2-7; tentatively, D is TRBD1 (6 bases). This sequence was found in a woman in her 30s who had been exposed to COVID-19. CDR3 sequence (DNA): TGTGCCAGCAGTAGCACAGGGTTCTACGAGCAGTACTTC. The encoded protein is CASSSTGFYEQYF.